This T cell receptor beta chain originates from a study of OX40 agonist ivuxolimab in advanced cancers. Study as a whole: Every 2 weeks, ivuxolimab was infused into the patients intravenously at between 0.01 and 10 mg/kg.

V was shortened by 1 base and J by 0 bases, with 10 bases between the two germline ends. The CDR3 runs to 16 residues. The V gene's germline CDR1 is LNHNV and CDR2 YYDKDF (reference sequence). The study, taken as a whole, reports: Certain nonresponding patients likewise had low normalized T-cell clonal expansion. Partly responding patients at 0.1-3.0 mg/kg showed some of the smallest clonal expansion.

For this clone: What it binds is unknown.

The method was immunoSEQ multiplex PCR; TCRdb's version includes in-frame clones alone and lacks a portion of them. The data contain roughly 71,000 clones, around 89% of them singletons. The rearrangement joins TRBV15 to TRBJ1-3; D ambiguous. This clonotype was obtained from an adult with an advanced solid tumor such as melanoma, head and neck, liver or kidney cancer. Source: CD4+ or CD8+ T cells sorted from blood, taken in a trial of the OX40 agonist ivuxolimab. CDR3 sequence (DNA): TGTGCCACCAGCAGAGGGGGAAGTCTCTCTGGAAACACCATATATTTT. This sequence encodes CATSRGGSLSGNTIYF.